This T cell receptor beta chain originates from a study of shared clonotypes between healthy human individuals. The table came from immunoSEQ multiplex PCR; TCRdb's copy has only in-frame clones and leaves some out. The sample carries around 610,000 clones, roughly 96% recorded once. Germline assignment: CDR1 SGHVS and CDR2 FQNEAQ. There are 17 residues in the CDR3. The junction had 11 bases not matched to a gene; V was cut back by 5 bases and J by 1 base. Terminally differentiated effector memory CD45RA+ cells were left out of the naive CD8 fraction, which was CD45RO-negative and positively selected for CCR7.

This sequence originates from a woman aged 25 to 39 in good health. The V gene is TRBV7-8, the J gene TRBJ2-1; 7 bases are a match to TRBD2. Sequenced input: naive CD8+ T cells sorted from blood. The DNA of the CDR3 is TGTGCCAGCAGCCTCGATCCCCCGGGACTATCCTACAATGAGCAGTTCTTC. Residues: CASSLDPPGLSYNEQFF.